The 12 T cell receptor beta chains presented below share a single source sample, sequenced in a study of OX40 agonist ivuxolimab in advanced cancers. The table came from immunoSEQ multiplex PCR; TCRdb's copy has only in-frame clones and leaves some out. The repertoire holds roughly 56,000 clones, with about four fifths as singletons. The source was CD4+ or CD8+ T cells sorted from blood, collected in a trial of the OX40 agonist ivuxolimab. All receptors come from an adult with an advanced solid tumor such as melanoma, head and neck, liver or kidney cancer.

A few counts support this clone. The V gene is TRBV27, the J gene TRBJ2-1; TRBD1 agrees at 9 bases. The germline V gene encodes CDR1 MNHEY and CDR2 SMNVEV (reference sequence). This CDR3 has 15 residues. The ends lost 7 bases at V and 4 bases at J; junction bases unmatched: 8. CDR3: CASIPGQGLYNEQFF. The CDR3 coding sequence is TGTGCCAGCATCCCGGGACAGGGCCTTTACAATGAGCAGTTCTTC.

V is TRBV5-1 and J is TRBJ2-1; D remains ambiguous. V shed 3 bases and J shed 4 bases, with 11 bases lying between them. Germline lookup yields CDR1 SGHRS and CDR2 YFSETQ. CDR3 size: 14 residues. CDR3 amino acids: CASSSPPSYNEQFF. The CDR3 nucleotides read TGCGCCAGCAGCTCGCCACCCTCTTACAATGAGCAGTTCTTC.

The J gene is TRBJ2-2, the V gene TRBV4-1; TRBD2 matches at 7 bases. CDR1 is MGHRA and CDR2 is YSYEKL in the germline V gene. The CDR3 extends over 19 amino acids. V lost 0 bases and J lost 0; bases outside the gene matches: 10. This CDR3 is CASSQDLAGAIANTGELFF. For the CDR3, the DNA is TGCGCCAGCAGCCAAGATCTGGCGGGAGCAATCGCGAACACCGGGGAGCTGTTTTTT.

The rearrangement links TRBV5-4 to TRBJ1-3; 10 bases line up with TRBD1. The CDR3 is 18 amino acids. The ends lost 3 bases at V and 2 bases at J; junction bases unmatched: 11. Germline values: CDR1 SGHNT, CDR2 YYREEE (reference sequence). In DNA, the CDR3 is TGTGCCAGCAGCTGGGGGGGGACAGGGGTCTCCACTGGAAACACCATATATTTT. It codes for CASSWGGTGVSTGNTIYF.

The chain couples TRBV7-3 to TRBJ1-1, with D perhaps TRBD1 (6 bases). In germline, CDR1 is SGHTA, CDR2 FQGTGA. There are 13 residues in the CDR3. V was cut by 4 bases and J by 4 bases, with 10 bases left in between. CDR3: CASSSQQGTEAFF. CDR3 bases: TGTGCCAGCAGCTCCCAACAGGGCACTGAAGCTTTCTTT.

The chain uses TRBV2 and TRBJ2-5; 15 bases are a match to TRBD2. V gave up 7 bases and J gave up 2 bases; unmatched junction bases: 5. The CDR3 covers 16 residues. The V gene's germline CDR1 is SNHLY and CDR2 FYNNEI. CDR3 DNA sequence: TGTGCCAGCACCCTTGGGACTAGCGGGGGGCAAGAGACCCAGTACTTC. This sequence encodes CASTLGTSGGQETQYF. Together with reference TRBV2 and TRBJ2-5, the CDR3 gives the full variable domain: EPEVTQTPSHQVTQMGQEVILRCVPISNHLYFYWYRQILGQKVEFLVSFYNNEISEKSEIFDDQFSVERPDGSNFTLKIRSTKLEDSAMYFCASTLGTSGGQETQYFGPGTRLLVL.

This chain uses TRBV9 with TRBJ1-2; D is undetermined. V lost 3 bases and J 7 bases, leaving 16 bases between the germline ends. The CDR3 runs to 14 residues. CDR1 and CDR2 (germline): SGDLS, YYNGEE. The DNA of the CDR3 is TGTGCCAGCAGCGCCAAGACGGGAGCTGGTGGCTACACCTTC. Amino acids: CASSAKTGAGGYTF.

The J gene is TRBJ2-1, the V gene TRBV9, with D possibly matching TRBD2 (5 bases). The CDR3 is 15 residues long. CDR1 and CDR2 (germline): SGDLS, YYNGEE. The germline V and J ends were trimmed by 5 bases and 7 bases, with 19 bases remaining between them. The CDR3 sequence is CASSPQLAFSNEQFF. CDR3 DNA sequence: TGTGCCAGCAGTCCGCAGCTAGCTTTCTCTAATGAGCAGTTCTTC.

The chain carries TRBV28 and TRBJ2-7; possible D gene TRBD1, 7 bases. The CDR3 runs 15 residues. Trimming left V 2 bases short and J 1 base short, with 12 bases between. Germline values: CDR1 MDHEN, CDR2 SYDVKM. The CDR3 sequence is CASSLQGGHSYEQYF. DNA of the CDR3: TGTGCCAGCAGTTTACAGGGGGGACATTCCTACGAGCAGTACTTC.

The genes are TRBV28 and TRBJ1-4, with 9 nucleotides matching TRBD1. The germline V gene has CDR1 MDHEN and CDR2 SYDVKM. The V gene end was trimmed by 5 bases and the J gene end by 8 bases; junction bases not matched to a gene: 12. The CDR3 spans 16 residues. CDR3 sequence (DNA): TGTGCCAGCAGTCGAACAGGGGGCAGACGGTTGGAAAAACTGTTTTTT. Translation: CASSRTGGRRLEKLFF. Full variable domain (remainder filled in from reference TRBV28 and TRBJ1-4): DVKVTQSSRYLVKRTGEKVFLECVQDMDHENMFWYRQDPGLGLRLIYFSYDVKMKEKGDIPEGYSVSREKKERFSLILESASTNQTSMYLCASSRTGGRRLEKLFFGSGTQLSVL.

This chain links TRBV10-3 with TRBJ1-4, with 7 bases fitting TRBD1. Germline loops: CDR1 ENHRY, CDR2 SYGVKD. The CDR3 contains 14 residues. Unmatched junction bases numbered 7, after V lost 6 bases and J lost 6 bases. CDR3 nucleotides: TGTGCCATCAGCCCAGGGGGGAGAGATGAAAAACTGTTTTTT. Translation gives CAISPGGRDEKLFF.

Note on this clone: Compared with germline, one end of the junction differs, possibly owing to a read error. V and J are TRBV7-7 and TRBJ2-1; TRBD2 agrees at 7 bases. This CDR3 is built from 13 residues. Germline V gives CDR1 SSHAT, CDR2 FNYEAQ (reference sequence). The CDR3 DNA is TGTGCTAGCAGCCTCGGGACTAACAATGAGCAGTTCTTC. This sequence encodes CASSLGTNNEQFF.